This entry describes one T cell receptor beta chain. This entry belongs to a study of blood T cell repertoires in COVID-19. Study overall: Collection of acute and convalescent COVID-19 samples took place in the United States, Italy and Spain. The analysed material was cDNA or gDNA that came from T cells, B-cell-depleted T cells, or PBMCs.

The authors' processing: Scientists estimated how many nucleated cells there were by amplifying reference gene primers. Profiled with immunoSEQ multiplex PCR; TCRdb holds only in-frame clones, not every one. The V and J calls and the clone size are those of that table, but D and trimming were determined from the DNA. The sample carries some 240,000 clones, about 88% recorded once. Germline V gene lookup returns CDR1 MNHEY and CDR2 SVGAGI. The CDR3 runs 13 residues. Trimming removed 11 bases at V and 2 bases at J, with 16 bases between. This receptor was identified in a woman between 40 and 55 years old who had recovered from COVID-19. The chain joins TRBV6-5 to TRBJ2-7; D might be TRBD1 (6 bases). Sample: peripheral blood. The CDR3 protein is CAVLVGAPYEQYV. The DNA of the CDR3 is TGTGCCGTACTAGTGGGGGCCCCCTACGAGCAGTACGTC.